This TCR beta chain was observed in a study of tissue T cells after allogeneic stem cell transplantation. Deletions cut 2 bases from V and 0 bases from J, with 3 bases between. Germline V CDR1 and CDR2: GKSSPN, SITVG. The CDR3 contains 12 residues. Some clones are missing from TCRdb's copy, which holds only in-frame ones; the method was immunoSEQ multiplex PCR. The sample has some 11,000 clones; around two fifths are singletons. The time point is: mouse harvest day 7 after allogeneic transplant. Mouse grafts combined 10^7 T-cell-depleted bone marrow cells with 10^6 splenic CD5+ T cells. About this clone itself: The gene symbols are mouse symbols. The observed sequence ends 1 residue before the CDR3 terminus, with the missing tail filled in from the germline J gene.

J is TRBJ2-4 and V is TRBV31, with D unclear. Specimen: skin. The TCR was taken from a female BALB/c mouse given C57BL/6 T cells with graft-versus-host disease after an allogeneic hematopoietic cell transplant. The CDR3 bases that were read are TGTGCCTGGAGTTCTAGTCAAAACACCTTGTAC. Translated, it gives CAWSSSQNTLY. The complete CDR3 reads CAWSSSQNTLYF.